The 25 T cell receptor beta chains given below trace back to one sample, sequenced in a study of siplizumab effects on memory and regulatory T cells. TCRdb's table, derived via immunoSEQ multiplex PCR, lists solely in-frame clones and lacks some. Altogether some 100,000 clones are present, about 93% being singletons, with the ten largest covering roughly 0.6%. The sample comprised Tregs sorted from blood. These receptor sequences come from a human donor in good health.

This chain links TRBV9 with TRBJ2-2; D not resolved. The V end was cut by 0 bases, the J end by 2 bases, with 11 bases between. The CDR3 contains 16 residues. From germline, CDR1 is SGDLS and CDR2 YYNGEE. The CDR3 region is CASSVGHYLNTGELFF. The CDR3 nucleotides read TGTGCCAGCAGCGTAGGCCACTATCTAAACACCGGGGAGCTGTTTTTT.

The chain couples TRBV5-1 to TRBJ2-6, with 9 bases fitting TRBD2. The CDR3 is 16 residues long. Germline V gene sequence: CDR1 SGHRS, CDR2 YFSETQ. V was pared by 4 bases and J by 2 bases, with 4 bases of the junction left unmatched. The CDR3 region has the DNA TGCGCCAGCAGCCAAGTAGCGGGAGCTGGGGCCAACGTCCTGACTTTC. This sequence encodes CASSQVAGAGANVLTF.

The chain links TRBV13 to TRBJ2-1; no firm D call. CDR1 and CDR2 from the germline V gene are PRHDT and FYEKMQ (reference sequence). The CDR3 consists of 15 residues. Trimming took 1 base from V and 1 from J, leaving 8 bases between them. The CDR3 region is CASSLVGGSYNEQFF. DNA for the CDR3: TGTGCCAGCAGCTTAGTAGGCGGATCCTACAATGAGCAGTTCTTC.

The chain uses TRBV6-4 and TRBJ2-3, with a weak D call TRBD2 (6 bases). The CDR3 length is 15 residues. Germline V gene sequence: CDR1 MRHNA, CDR2 SNTAGT. Trimming stripped 2 bases from V and 2 bases from J, with 11 bases between. The CDR3 loop reads CASSDAGRPTDTQYF. Written as DNA, the CDR3 is TGTGCCAGCAGTGACGCGGGAAGACCCACAGATACGCAGTATTTT.

V gene TRBV5-1 combines with J gene TRBJ2-3, with unresolved D. This CDR3 has 17 amino acids. CDR1 is SGHRS and CDR2 is YFSETQ in the germline V gene. Trimming removed 1 base from V and 3 bases from J, with 18 bases in between. CDR3 amino acids: CASSLKYRTLLTDTQYF. In nucleotides, the CDR3 is TGCGCCAGCAGCTTGAAGTACCGGACCTTGCTGACAGATACGCAGTATTTT.

The chain carries TRBV29-1 and TRBJ1-2; D unclear. The CDR3 loop spans 12 amino acids. Trimming cost V 5 bases and J 4 bases, with 11 bases left between them. Germline values: CDR1 SQVTM, CDR2 ANQGSEA. CDR3 bases: TGCAGCGTTAATACTATTAGCTATGGCTACACCTTC. It yields the protein CSVNTISYGYTF.

The table lists this clone with a count of one. The chain links TRBV25-1 to TRBJ1-3; D remains ambiguous. Per germline, CDR1 MGHDK and CDR2 SYGVNS. The CDR3 extends over 11 amino acids. Between the trimmed V and J ends, which lost 4 bases and 6 bases, there was a span of 4 bases. The CDR3 loop is CASSGINTIYF. CDR3 coding DNA: TGTGCCAGCAGTGGGATAAACACCATATATTTT. The full variable domain, completed using reference TRBV25-1 and TRBJ1-3, is EADIYQTPRYLVIGTGKKITLECSQTMGHDKMYWYQQDPGMELHLIHYSYGVNSTEKGDLSSESTVSRIRTEHFPLTLESARPSHTSQYLCASSGINTIYFGEGSWLTVV.

CDR3 sequence reads: CASSSAQGAYSYEQYF. The CDR3 nucleotides are TGTGCCAGCAGTTCCGCACAGGGGGCGTACTCCTACGAGCAGTACTTC. The J gene is TRBJ2-7, the V gene TRBV27; 9 bases match TRBD1. The CDR3 runs 16 residues. Germline V gene data show CDR1 as MNHEY and CDR2 as SMNVEV (reference sequence). The J segment lost 0 bases and the V segment lost 4 bases, leaving 7 bases of the junction unmatched.

V usage is TRBV27 and J usage is TRBJ2-7, with a tentative D call TRBD2 (6 bases). The CDR3 runs to 14 residues. CDR1 and CDR2 (germline): MNHEY, SMNVEV (reference sequence). Trimming took off 2 bases at V and 6 bases at J, with 14 bases between the two ends. In DNA form, the CDR3 reads TGTGCCAGCAGTTTAACGCGGGGCAATGGCGAGCAGTACTTC. Protein product: CASSLTRGNGEQYF.

The chain combines TRBV18 with TRBJ2-7; maybe TRBD1 (5 bases). Trimming pared 3 bases from V and 4 bases from J, leaving 16 bases between. Germline CDR1 is KGHSH and CDR2 is LQKENI. CDR3 size: 15 residues. The CDR3 DNA follows: TGTGCCAGCTCACCGCAGGGTGGCTCACTGTACGAGCAGTACTTC. Its translation: CASSPQGGSLYEQYF.

The rearrangement uses TRBV14 and TRBJ1-2, with 10 bases aligning to TRBD1. The junction had 9 bases not matched to a gene; V was cut back by 0 bases and J by 5 bases. CDR3 length: 17 residues. From germline, CDR1 is SGHDN and CDR2 FVKESK. CDR3: CASSQDLQGQGIYGYTF. CDR3 DNA: TGTGCCAGCAGCCAAGACTTACAGGGACAGGGGATTTATGGCTACACCTTC.

A single count supports this clone. The chain employs TRBV29-1 and TRBJ2-2, with D tentatively TRBD2 (5 bases). Germline values: CDR1 SQVTM, CDR2 ANQGSEA. The CDR3 loop spans 11 amino acids. V was trimmed by 4 bases and J by 6 bases, leaving 6 bases between them. The CDR3 DNA follows: TGCAGCGTTGGGACTTCCGGGGAGCTGTTTTTT. As protein: CSVGTSGELFF.

The J gene is TRBJ1-2, the V gene TRBV5-1; D unclear. V was shortened by 1 base and J by 5 bases, with 12 bases between the two germline ends. CDR1 SGHRS and CDR2 YFSETQ come from the germline V gene. This CDR3 comprises 14 residues. CDR3 in amino acids: CASSLMGNPYGYTF. The DNA for the CDR3 is TGCGCCAGCAGCTTGATGGGAAATCCTTATGGCTACACCTTC.

The J gene is TRBJ2-7, the V gene TRBV5-4; a weak D match, TRBD1 (5 bases). V dropped 4 bases and J dropped 2 bases, with 7 bases sitting between them. This CDR3 comprises 12 residues. Germline CDR1 and CDR2: SGHNT and YYREEE (reference sequence). CDR3 in amino acids: CASSQGAYEQYF. Written as DNA, the CDR3 is TGTGCCAGCAGCCAAGGGGCCTACGAGCAGTACTTC. The full variable domain, its missing parts supplied by reference TRBV5-4 and TRBJ2-7, is ETGVTQSPTHLIKTRGQQVTLRCSSQSGHNTVSWYQQALGQGPQFIFQYYREEENGRGNFPPRFSGLQFPNYSSELNVNALELDDSALYLCASSQGAYEQYFGPGTRLTVT.

This sequence joins TRBV4-1 and TRBJ2-1; no clear D gene. CDR1 MGHRA and CDR2 YSYEKL come from the germline V gene. The CDR3 is made up of 15 amino acids. The V and J ends lost 2 bases and 0 bases respectively, with 8 bases between them. DNA of the CDR3: TGCGCCAGCAGCCAAAGGACGAGCTCCTACAATGAGCAGTTCTTC. This encodes CASSQRTSSYNEQFF.

J is TRBJ2-6 and V is TRBV7-2; no definite D call. The V and J ends lost 2 bases and 0 bases respectively, with 5 bases between them. Germline CDR1 is SGHTA and CDR2 is FQGNSA. This CDR3 has 15 amino acids. CDR3 coding DNA: TGTGCCAGCAGCTTATTTTCCTCTGGGGCCAACGTCCTGACTTTC. The encoded protein is CASSLFSSGANVLTF.

V is TRBV12-5 and J is TRBJ1-1; D uncertain. CDR1 is LGHNT and CDR2 is FRNRAP in the germline V gene. This CDR3 has 13 amino acids. V gave up 5 bases and J gave up 5 bases, with 12 bases separating them. The CDR3 here is CASGQNQATEAFF. The CDR3 bases are TGTGCTAGTGGTCAAAATCAGGCTACTGAAGCTTTCTTT.

The chain recombines TRBV27 with TRBJ2-7; D is uncertain. V gave up 11 bases and J gave up 4 bases, with 12 bases separating them. CDR3 length equals 11 residues. Germline CDR1 and CDR2: MNHEY and SMNVEV (reference sequence). For the CDR3, the DNA is TGTGCCTCCACCAACTCTTACGAGCAGTACTTC. Encoded protein: CASTNSYEQYF.

CDR3 bases: TGTGCCAGCAGTTTCCTACGGGGTAAGGCCTACAATGAGCAGTTCTTC. Translation: CASSFLRGKAYNEQFF. This rearrangement joins TRBV2 to TRBJ2-1; a weak D match, TRBD2 (5 bases). Germline V CDR1 and CDR2: SNHLY, FYNNEI. Trimming left V 5 bases short and J 2 bases short, with 16 bases between. This CDR3 comprises 16 residues.

The chain employs TRBV27 and TRBJ2-2; TRBD1 might be the D (5 bases). The germline V gene has CDR1 MNHEY and CDR2 SMNVEV (reference sequence). The CDR3 spans 16 residues. The V end was cut by 5 bases, the J end by 7 bases, with 20 bases between. This chain's CDR3 is CASSPSYQARDGELFF. CDR3 coding DNA: TGTGCCAGCAGTCCTTCTTATCAGGCCAGGGACGGGGAGCTGTTTTTT.

The chain uses TRBV5-3 and TRBJ2-2; TRBD2 agrees at 7 bases. TRBV5-3 is an open reading frame, and its role is uncertain. The length of the CDR3 is 16 residues. Germline trimming cut 4 bases from V and 6 bases from J; bases unmatched to any gene: 12. The CDR3 sequence is CARSPKRGLPPGELFF. The CDR3 nucleotides are TGTGCCAGAAGCCCCAAGCGGGGCCTACCACCCGGGGAGCTGTTTTTT.

The chain links TRBV7-9 to TRBJ1-2; D gene uncertain. With 6 bases removed from V and 1 base from J, the gap between germline ends came to 12 bases. The CDR3 totals 14 residues. Germline V gives CDR1 SEHNR, CDR2 FQNEAQ (reference sequence). CDR3 bases: TGTGCCAGCAGACCTCTCAGCCTTAACTATGGCTACACCTTC. This sequence encodes CASRPLSLNYGYTF. The variable domain in full, with the rest retrieved from reference TRBV7-9 and TRBJ1-2, is DTGVSQNPRHKITKRGQNVTFRCDPISEHNRLYWYRQTLGQGPEFLTYFQNEAQLEKSRLLSDRFSAERPKGSFSTLEIQRTEQGDSAMYLCASRPLSLNYGYTFGSGTRLTVV.

This sequence joins TRBV28 and TRBJ1-2; D might be TRBD1 (5 bases). Germline V gene lookup returns CDR1 MDHEN and CDR2 SYDVKM. There are 16 residues in the CDR3. Trimming pared 6 bases from V and 5 bases from J, leaving 22 bases between. The CDR3 loop is CASRVNTGFSGYGYTF. The CDR3 nucleotides are TGTGCCAGCAGGGTTAATACAGGTTTTAGTGGTTATGGCTACACCTTC.

The rearrangement joins TRBV19 to TRBJ2-5; the D gene could be TRBD1 or TRBD2 (5 bases each). Germline values: CDR1 LNHDA, CDR2 SQIVND (reference sequence). V was pared by 1 base and J by 0 bases, with 15 bases between. The CDR3 contains 17 residues. DNA of the CDR3: TGTGCCAGTAGTATAGTTGCAGGGAGAGGGTACCAAGAGACCCAGTACTTC. Its protein product is CASSIVAGRGYQETQYF.

The chain recombines TRBV5-1 with TRBJ2-4; D uncertain. This CDR3 spans 15 amino acids. Germline V gives CDR1 SGHRS, CDR2 YFSETQ. V lost 0 bases, J lost 1 base, and 8 bases lay in between. CDR3 bases: TGCGCCAGCAGCTTGGAATCGCCTGCCAAAAACATTCAGTACTTC. It yields the protein CASSLESPAKNIQYF.